This T cell receptor (beta chain) was obtained from a study of neoadjuvant anti-PD-1 for oral cavity cancer. Only in-frame clones appear in the TCRdb table, and some are missing; sequencing was by immunoSEQ multiplex PCR. The sample gives about 14,000 clones, over 55% of which show up once; about 3.1% is in the top ten. Stage II-IVA oral cavity squamous cell carcinoma was new and untreated by systemic or radiation therapy. The patients had HPV-negative, locally advanced oral cavity squamous cell carcinoma. This clonotype was sampled from a person aged 40 to 85 with oral cavity squamous cell carcinoma. The sequencing used PBMCs, collected before nivolumab (anti-PD-1) treatment.

The CDR3 loop is CASSVVTSNTEAFF. The DNA of the CDR3 is TGTGCCAGCAGCGTAGTAACCTCGAACACTGAAGCTTTCTTT. The chain couples TRBV9 to TRBJ1-1, with D unclear. CDR1 is SGDLS, CDR2 YYNGEE, per germline. V lost 0 bases, J lost 1 base, and 7 bases lay in between. The CDR3 spans 14 residues.